Below are 27 T cell receptor beta chains sequenced from a single sample in a study of blood T cell repertoires in COVID-19. Sequencing used immunoSEQ multiplex PCR; TCRdb keeps in-frame clones, though not all of them. The sample yields tens of thousands of clones, roughly 90% seen once. Sequences were obtained from peripheral blood. Source of these receptors: a human donor in a cohort sampled during active COVID-19.

V and J are TRBV4-3 and TRBJ1-1, with D hard to call. Trimming took off 3 bases at V and 2 bases at J, with 16 bases between the two ends. The CDR3 has 16 residues. In germline, CDR1 is LGHNA, CDR2 YSLEER. CDR3 sequence reads: CASSHSSGSDNTEAFF. CDR3 bases: TGCGCCAGCAGCCATTCATCCGGCAGCGACAACACTGAAGCTTTCTTT.

About this clone itself: Other DNA sequences in the same sample also yield this CDR3. The rearrangement links TRBV27 to TRBJ1-5; no clear D. This CDR3 comprises 14 residues. The ends were cut back, 2 bases at V and 1 base at J, with 6 bases in the middle. Germline values: CDR1 MNHEY, CDR2 SMNVEV (reference sequence). CDR3 sequence reads: CASSLTGSNQPQHF. CDR3 in DNA: TGTGCCAGCAGTTTAACCGGGAGCAATCAGCCCCAGCATTTT.

The chain has TRBV2 and TRBJ1-2; possible D gene TRBD1, 6 bases. The CDR3 is 14 residues long. Trimming left V 4 bases short and J 1 base short, with 10 bases between. The V gene's germline CDR1 is SNHLY and CDR2 FYNNEI. CDR3 protein: CASSGQGGNYGYTF. CDR3 nucleotide sequence: TGTGCCAGCAGTGGGCAAGGGGGTAACTATGGCTACACCTTC. The variable domain in full, with the rest retrieved from reference TRBV2 and TRBJ1-2, is EPEVTQTPSHQVTQMGQEVILRCVPISNHLYFYWYRQILGQKVEFLVSFYNNEISEKSEIFDDQFSVERPDGSNFTLKIRSTKLEDSAMYFCASSGQGGNYGYTFGSGTRLTVV.

The rearrangement joins TRBV5-4 to TRBJ1-1; 7 bases fit TRBD1. Germline lookup yields CDR1 SGHNT and CDR2 YYREEE (reference sequence). V gave up 4 bases and J gave up 2 bases; unmatched junction bases: 11. This CDR3 spans 16 amino acids. The CDR3 loop reads CASSPGQILRNTEAFF. The CDR3 DNA sequence: TGTGCCAGCAGCCCGGGACAGATCTTGAGAAACACTGAAGCTTTCTTT.

V is TRBV4-1 and J is TRBJ1-4; D call uncertain. Germline V lookup: CDR1 MGHRA, CDR2 YSYEKL. The ends were cut back, 0 bases at V and 4 bases at J, with 21 bases in the middle. The CDR3 is made up of 19 amino acids. Written as DNA, the CDR3 is TGCGCCAGCAGCCAAGATGGAAAGCCCTTTTCTGAGGGTAATGAAAAACTGTTTTTT. Amino acid sequence: CASSQDGKPFSEGNEKLFF.

The CDR3 here is CASSLDSLAGVRTKGNEQFF. As DNA, the CDR3 is TGCGCCAGCAGCTTGGATTCCCTAGCGGGAGTTAGGACCAAGGGAAATGAGCAGTTCTTC. The chain couples TRBV5-1 to TRBJ2-1, with 10 bases matching TRBD2. Germline assignment: CDR1 SGHRS and CDR2 YFSETQ. The length of the CDR3 is 20 residues. J lost 7 bases, V lost 0 bases, and 19 bases had no gene match.

CDR3 sequence (DNA): TGCGCCAGCAGCCAAATGGGGCGGGGGGGGCCCACAGATACGCAGTATTTT. It yields the protein CASSQMGRGGPTDTQYF. The chain has TRBV4-3 and TRBJ2-3; TRBD2 matches 9 bases. The germline gives CDR1 LGHNA, CDR2 YSLEER. Trimming removed 2 bases from V and 2 bases from J; junction bases left unmatched: 8. The CDR3 is made up of 17 amino acids.

The V gene is TRBV13, the J gene TRBJ1-6, with 8 nucleotides matching TRBD1. Germline loops: CDR1 PRHDT, CDR2 FYEKMQ (reference sequence). Losses at the gene ends were 4 bases for V and 7 bases for J; bases not matched to a gene: 3. CDR3 length: 14 amino acids. For the CDR3, the DNA is TGTGCCAGCAGCTCTCAGGGGGCGAATTCACCCCTCCACTTT. Translation gives CASSSQGANSPLHF.

This clone was detected a few times. The chain links TRBV27 to TRBJ1-5; TRBD1 might be the D (6 bases). V was cut by 2 bases and J by 2 bases, with 7 bases left in between. The CDR3 is 14 residues long. In germline, CDR1 is MNHEY, CDR2 SMNVEV (reference sequence). The CDR3 sequence: CASSLAGGNQPQHF. The CDR3 nucleotides are TGTGCCAGCAGTTTAGCAGGGGGCAATCAGCCCCAGCATTTT.

The chain employs TRBV7-8 and TRBJ2-2; unclear D gene. The CDR3 length is 14 residues. Germline CDR1 reads SGHVS; CDR2 reads FQNEAQ. The germline V and J ends were trimmed by 6 bases and 6 bases, with 14 bases remaining between them. CDR3 coding DNA: TGTGCCAGCAGGTTCACATCTGGTTCCGGGGAGCTGTTTTTT. Its protein is CASRFTSGSGELFF.

The CDR3 DNA reads TGTGCCAGCAGTTTTATCCACGAGCAGTACTTC. Encoded protein: CASSFIHEQYF. The V call is TRBV28, the J call TRBJ2-7, with D hard to call. The CDR3 is 11 amino acids. Germline V CDR1 and CDR2: MDHEN, SYDVKM. Trimming removed 3 bases from V and 5 bases from J, with 5 bases in between.

The V and J genes are TRBV6-2 or TRBV6-3 and TRBJ2-7, with D maybe TRBD2 (5 bases). Germline V lookup: CDR1 MNHEY, CDR2 SVGEGT. There are 14 residues in the CDR3. Between the trimmed V and J ends, which lost 1 base and 5 bases, there was a span of 12 bases. The CDR3 DNA sequence: TGTGCCAGCAGTTACTTTGAGGGCCTCCACGAGCAGTACTTC. Its protein product is CASSYFEGLHEQYF.

The V call is TRBV11-2, the J call TRBJ2-6, with a weak D call TRBD1 (5 bases). The CDR3 contains 17 residues. Germline V gene lookup returns CDR1 SGHAT and CDR2 FQNNGV. V shed 4 bases and J shed 0 bases, with 13 bases lying between them. DNA of the CDR3: TGTGCCAGCAGCTCATATGCGGACAACTCTGGGGCCAACGTCCTGACTTTC. Translated: CASSSYADNSGANVLTF.

The chain is built from TRBV7-9 and TRBJ2-3; no clear D gene. The V gene's germline CDR1 is SEHNR and CDR2 FQNEAQ (reference sequence). The V end was cut by 5 bases, the J end by 6 bases, with 9 bases between. The CDR3 length is 12 residues. CDR3 region: CASSPGRDTQYF. The CDR3 nucleotides read TGTGCCAGCAGCCCGGGTCGGGATACGCAGTATTTT.

The J gene is TRBJ2-3, the V gene TRBV21-1; the table gives TRBD1 as D, unverified against the DNA. TRBV21-1 is tagged as a pseudogene. The CDR3 totals 17 residues. The CDR3 sequence: CASKRAPGQRKTDTQYF. As DNA, the CDR3 is TGTGCCAGCAAGCGGGCACCGGGACAGAGGAAAACAGATACGCAGTATTTT.

The V call is TRBV29-1, the J call TRBJ2-7; 7 bases are a match to TRBD1. This CDR3 has 13 amino acids. Germline CDR1 SQVTM, CDR2 ANQGSEA. J lost 1 base, V lost 3 bases, and 3 bases had no gene match. The CDR3 region has the DNA TGCAGCGTTGAGGCAGGGGGATCCTACGAGCAGTACTTC. Its translation is CSVEAGGSYEQYF.

The rearrangement links TRBV11-2 to TRBJ2-7; no reliable D call. V lost 5 bases and J 3 bases, leaving 5 bases between the germline ends. The CDR3 spans 11 residues. Germline V gene sequence: CDR1 SGHAT, CDR2 FQNNGV. For the CDR3, the DNA is TGTGCCAGCAGCAGCTACTACGAGCAGTACTTC. Protein sequence: CASSSYYEQYF. Full variable domain (remainder filled in from reference TRBV11-2 and TRBJ2-7): EAGVAQSPRYKIIEKRQSVAFWCNPISGHATLYWYQQILGQGPKLLIQFQNNGVVDDSQLPKDRFSAERLKGVDSTLKIQPAKLEDSAVYLCASSSYYEQYFGPGTRLTVT.

V and J are TRBV30 and TRBJ2-7; 9 bases align to TRBD1. The CDR3 spans 14 residues. J lost 4 bases, V lost 0 bases, and 4 bases had no gene match. Looked up from germline, CDR1 is GTSNPN and CDR2 is SVGIG (reference sequence). In DNA form, the CDR3 reads TGTGCCTGGAGTGTTAACAGGGGGCGGTACGAGCAGTACTTC. It codes for CAWSVNRGRYEQYF.

The chain joins TRBV18 to TRBJ1-1; D uncertain. Trimming removed 6 bases from V and 1 base from J, with 9 bases in between. Germline V gives CDR1 KGHSH, CDR2 LQKENI. The length of the CDR3 is 13 residues. For the CDR3, the DNA is TGTGCCAGCTCCCAGAATCCGAACACTGAAGCTTTCTTT. Translating it yields CASSQNPNTEAFF.

V is TRBV18 and J is TRBJ1-2, with 8 bases aligning to TRBD1. The CDR3 has 16 amino acids. Germline trimming cut 2 bases from V and 6 bases from J; bases unmatched to any gene: 11. From germline, CDR1 is KGHSH and CDR2 LQKENI. The CDR3 coding sequence is TGTGCCAGCTCACCAATGGACAGGGCATCGGGAGATGGCTACACCTTC. Encoded protein: CASSPMDRASGDGYTF.

The CDR3 DNA reads TGTGCCAGCAGCCACCTGACAGAAACCACTGGCTACACCTTC. Translation: CASSHLTETTGYTF. V and J are TRBV9 and TRBJ1-2, with D possibly being TRBD1 (5 bases). The CDR3 covers 14 residues. CDR1 and CDR2 from the germline V gene are SGDLS and YYNGEE. V was cut by 4 bases and J by 7 bases, with 17 bases left in between.

This rearrangement joins TRBV27 to TRBJ2-7; 11 nucleotides line up with TRBD2. CDR3 length: 15 residues. Germline V gene data show CDR1 as MNHEY and CDR2 as SMNVEV (reference sequence). Trimming at V came to 3 bases and at J to 0 bases, leaving 1 base not matched to a gene. The CDR3 loop reads CASSFGTSGSYEQYF. Written as DNA, the CDR3 is TGTGCCAGCAGTTTCGGGACTAGCGGCTCCTACGAGCAGTACTTC.

The chain recombines TRBV19 with TRBJ1-1; D call uncertain. This CDR3 spans 13 amino acids. Trimming stripped 8 bases from V and 0 bases from J, with 10 bases between. CDR1 and CDR2 (germline): LNHDA, SQIVND (reference sequence). The CDR3 spells CASGSGMNTEAFF. The DNA for the CDR3 is TGTGCCAGTGGGAGCGGCATGAACACTGAAGCTTTCTTT.

V is TRBV24-1 and J is TRBJ2-1; 10 positions match TRBD1. Trimming cost V 7 bases and J 7 bases; bases outside gene matches: 12. There are 16 residues in the CDR3. Per the germline V gene, CDR1 is KGHDR and CDR2 is SFDVKD. As DNA, the CDR3 is TGTGCCACCAGCGGCTCCGAAGACAGGGGGCAAAATGAGCAGTTCTTC. It is translated as CATSGSEDRGQNEQFF.

The genes are TRBV7-2 and TRBJ2-7; TRBD2 matches at 13 bases. Looked up from germline, CDR1 is SGHTA and CDR2 is FQGNSA. The CDR3 extends over 15 amino acids. After removal of 1 base from V and 3 bases from J, the junction contained 0 bases not matched to a gene. In nucleotides, the CDR3 is TGTGCCAGCAGCTTAGGGACTAGCGGGAGCTACGAGCAGTACTTC. This gives the protein CASSLGTSGSYEQYF.

The chain carries TRBV10-1 and TRBJ1-1; maybe TRBD1 (5 bases). CDR1 is WNHNN and CDR2 is SYGVQD in the germline V gene (reference sequence). Trimming took off 0 bases at V and 4 bases at J, with 9 bases between the two ends. This CDR3 region has 14 residues. CDR3: CASSESAGSTEAFF. Here the CDR3 DNA reads TGCGCCAGCAGTGAGTCGGCAGGGTCCACTGAAGCTTTCTTT.

This clone occurred once. The CDR3 reads CASLPTFSGRGSSYNEQFF. The CDR3 nucleotides are TGTGCCAGTTTGCCCACTTTTAGCGGGAGGGGGAGCTCCTACAATGAGCAGTTCTTC. V is TRBV27 and J is TRBJ2-1; 11 positions agree with TRBD2. From germline, CDR1 is MNHEY and CDR2 SMNVEV (reference sequence). CDR3 length equals 19 residues. V dropped 9 bases and J dropped 0; count of bases not matched to a gene: 16.